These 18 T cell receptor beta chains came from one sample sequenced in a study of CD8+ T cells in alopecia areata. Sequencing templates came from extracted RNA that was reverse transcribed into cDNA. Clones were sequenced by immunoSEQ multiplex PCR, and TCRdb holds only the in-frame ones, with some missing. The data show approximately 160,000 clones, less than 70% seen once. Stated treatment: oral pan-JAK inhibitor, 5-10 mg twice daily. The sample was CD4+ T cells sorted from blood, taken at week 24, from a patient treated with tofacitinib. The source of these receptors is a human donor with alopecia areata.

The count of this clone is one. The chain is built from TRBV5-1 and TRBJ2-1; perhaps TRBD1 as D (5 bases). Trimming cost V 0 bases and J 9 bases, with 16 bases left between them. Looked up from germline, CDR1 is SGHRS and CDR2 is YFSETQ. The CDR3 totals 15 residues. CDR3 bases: TGCGCCAGCAGCTTGGTAGGGGAAGGGTGGAGTGAGCAGTTCTTC. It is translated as CASSLVGEGWSEQFF.

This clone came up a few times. The CDR3 DNA is TGTGCCAGCAGCGCCTCAGGGGAAGATACCTACGAGCAGTACTTC. Translating gives CASSASGEDTYEQYF. The rearrangement links TRBV9 to TRBJ2-7, with D possibly being TRBD1 (6 bases). CDR3 length: 15 residues. V lost 3 bases and J 2 bases, leaving 15 bases between the germline ends. CDR1 is SGDLS, CDR2 YYNGEE, per germline.

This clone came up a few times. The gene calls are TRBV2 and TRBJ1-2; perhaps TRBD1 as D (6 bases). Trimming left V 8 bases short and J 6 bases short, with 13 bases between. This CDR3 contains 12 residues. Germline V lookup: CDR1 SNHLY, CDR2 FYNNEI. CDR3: CASAPDSHGYTF. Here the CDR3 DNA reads TGTGCCAGCGCTCCGGACAGTCATGGCTACACCTTC.

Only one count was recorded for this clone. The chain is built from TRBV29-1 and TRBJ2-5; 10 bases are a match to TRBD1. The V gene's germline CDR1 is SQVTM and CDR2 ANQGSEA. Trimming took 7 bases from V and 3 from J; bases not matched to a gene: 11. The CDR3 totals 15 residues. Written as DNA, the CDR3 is TGCAGCGGGGACCGGGGGACAGGGGAAAAAGAGACCCAGTACTTC. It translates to CSGDRGTGEKETQYF.

DNA of the CDR3: TGCGCCAGCAGCTTAACACAGGGGAGCTATGGCTACACCTTC. This codes for CASSLTQGSYGYTF. V is TRBV5-1 and J is TRBJ1-2; 7 bases map to TRBD1. In germline, CDR1 is SGHRS, CDR2 YFSETQ. Germline trimming cut 2 bases from V and 4 bases from J; bases unmatched to any gene: 5. The CDR3 is 14 amino acids.

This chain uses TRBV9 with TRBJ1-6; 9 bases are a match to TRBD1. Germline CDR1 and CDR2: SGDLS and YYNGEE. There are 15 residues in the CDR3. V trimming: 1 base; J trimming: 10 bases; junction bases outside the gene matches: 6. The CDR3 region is CASSVSDRGESPLHF. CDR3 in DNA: TGTGCCAGCAGCGTATCCGACAGGGGGGAATCACCCCTCCACTTT. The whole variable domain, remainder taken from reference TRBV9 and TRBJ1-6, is DSGVTQTPKHLITATGQRVTLRCSPRSGDLSVYWYQQSLDQGLQFLIQYYNGEERAKGNILERFSAQQFPDLHSELNLSSLELGDSALYFCASSVSDRGESPLHFGNGTRLTVT.

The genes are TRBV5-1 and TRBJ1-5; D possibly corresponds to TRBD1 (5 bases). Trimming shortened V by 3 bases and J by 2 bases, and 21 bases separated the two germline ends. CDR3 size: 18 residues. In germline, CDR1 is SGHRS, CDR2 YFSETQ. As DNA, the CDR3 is TGCGCCAGCAGCTATCCTTTTATGGTTGGGGCGCGCAATCAGCCCCAGCATTTT. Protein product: CASSYPFMVGARNQPQHF.

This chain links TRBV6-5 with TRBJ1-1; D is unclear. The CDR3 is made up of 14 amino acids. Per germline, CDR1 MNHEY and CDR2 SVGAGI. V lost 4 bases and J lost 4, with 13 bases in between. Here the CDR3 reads CASSLGSEGTEAFF. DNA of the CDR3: TGTGCCAGCAGTTTAGGCAGCGAGGGCACTGAAGCTTTCTTT.

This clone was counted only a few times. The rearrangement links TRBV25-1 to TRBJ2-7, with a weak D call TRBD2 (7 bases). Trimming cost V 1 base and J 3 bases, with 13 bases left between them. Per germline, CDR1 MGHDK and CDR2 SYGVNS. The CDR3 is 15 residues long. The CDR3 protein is CASSEWVGGVYEQYF. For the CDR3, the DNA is TGTGCCAGCAGTGAATGGGTAGGGGGGGTCTACGAGCAGTACTTC.

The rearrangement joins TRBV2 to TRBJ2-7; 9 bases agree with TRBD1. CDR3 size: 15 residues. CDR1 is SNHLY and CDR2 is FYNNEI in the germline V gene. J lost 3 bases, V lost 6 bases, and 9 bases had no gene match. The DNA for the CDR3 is TGTGCCAGCAGCCCGGGACAGGGTTCTTACTACGAGCAGTACTTC. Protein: CASSPGQGSYYEQYF.

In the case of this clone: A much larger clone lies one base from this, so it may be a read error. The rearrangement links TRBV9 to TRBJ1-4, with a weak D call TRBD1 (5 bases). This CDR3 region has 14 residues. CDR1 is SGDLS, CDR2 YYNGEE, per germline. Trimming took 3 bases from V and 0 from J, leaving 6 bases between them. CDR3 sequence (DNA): TGTGCCAGCAGCGCGACAGCAACTAATGAAAAACTGTTTTTT. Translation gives CASSATATNEKLFF.

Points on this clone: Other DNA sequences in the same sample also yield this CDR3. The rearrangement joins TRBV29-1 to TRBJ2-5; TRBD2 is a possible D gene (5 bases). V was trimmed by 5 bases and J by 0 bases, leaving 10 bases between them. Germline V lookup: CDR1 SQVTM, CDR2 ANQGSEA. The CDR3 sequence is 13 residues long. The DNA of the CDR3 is TGCAGCGTTAGAGGGCGGTACCAAGAGACCCAGTACTTC. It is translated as CSVRGRYQETQYF.

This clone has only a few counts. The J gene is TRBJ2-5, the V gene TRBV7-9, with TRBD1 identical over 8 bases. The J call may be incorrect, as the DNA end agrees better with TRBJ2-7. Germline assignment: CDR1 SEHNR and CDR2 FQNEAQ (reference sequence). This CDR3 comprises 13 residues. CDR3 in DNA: TGTGCCAGCAGCCGGGACAGGCTCTACGAGCAGTACTTC. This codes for CASSRDRLYEQYF.

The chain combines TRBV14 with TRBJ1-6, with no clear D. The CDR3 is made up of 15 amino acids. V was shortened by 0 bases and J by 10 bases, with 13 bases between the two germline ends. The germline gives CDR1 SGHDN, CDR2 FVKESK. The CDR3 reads CASSQDRRGGSPLHF. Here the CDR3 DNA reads TGTGCCAGCAGCCAAGACCGGCGGGGAGGATCACCCCTCCACTTT.

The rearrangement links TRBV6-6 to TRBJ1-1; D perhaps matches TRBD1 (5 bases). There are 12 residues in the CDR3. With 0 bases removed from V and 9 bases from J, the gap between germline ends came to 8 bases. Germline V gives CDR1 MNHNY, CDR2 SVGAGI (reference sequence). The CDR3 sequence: CASSYSAGQAFF. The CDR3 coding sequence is TGTGCCAGCAGTTACTCTGCAGGGCAAGCTTTCTTT.

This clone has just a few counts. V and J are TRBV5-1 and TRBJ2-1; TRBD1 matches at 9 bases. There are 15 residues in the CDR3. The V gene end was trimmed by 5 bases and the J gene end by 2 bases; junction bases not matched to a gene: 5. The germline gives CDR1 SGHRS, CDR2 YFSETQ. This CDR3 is CASRTDRGTYNEQFF. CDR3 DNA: TGCGCCAGCAGGACCGACAGGGGGACCTACAATGAGCAGTTCTTC.

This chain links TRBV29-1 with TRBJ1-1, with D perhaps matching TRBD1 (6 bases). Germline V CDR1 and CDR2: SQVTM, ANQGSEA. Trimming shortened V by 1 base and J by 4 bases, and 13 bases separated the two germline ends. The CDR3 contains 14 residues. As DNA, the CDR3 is TGCAGCGTTGAAGTAGGGGGGGCGCGCACTGAAGCTTTCTTT. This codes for CSVEVGGARTEAFF.

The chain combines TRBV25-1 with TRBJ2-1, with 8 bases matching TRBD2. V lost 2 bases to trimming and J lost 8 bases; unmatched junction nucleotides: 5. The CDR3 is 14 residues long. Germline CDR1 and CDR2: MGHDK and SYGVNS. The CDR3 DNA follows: TGTGCCAGCAGTGAACCGGGACTAGTTCATGAGCAGTTCTTC. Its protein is CASSEPGLVHEQFF.